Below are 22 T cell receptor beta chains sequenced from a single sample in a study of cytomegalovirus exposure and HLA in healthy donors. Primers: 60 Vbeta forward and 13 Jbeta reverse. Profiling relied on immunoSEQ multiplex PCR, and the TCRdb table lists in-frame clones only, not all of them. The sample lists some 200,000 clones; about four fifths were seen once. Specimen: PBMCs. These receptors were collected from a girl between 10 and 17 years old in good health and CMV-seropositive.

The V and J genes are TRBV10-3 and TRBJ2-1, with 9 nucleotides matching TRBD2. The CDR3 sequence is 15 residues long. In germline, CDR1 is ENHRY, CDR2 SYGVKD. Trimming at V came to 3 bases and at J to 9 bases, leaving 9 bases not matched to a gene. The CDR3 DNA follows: TGTGCCATCAGTGATATGCGGGGGGGAAGCAGTGAGCAGTTCTTC. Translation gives CAISDMRGGSSEQFF.

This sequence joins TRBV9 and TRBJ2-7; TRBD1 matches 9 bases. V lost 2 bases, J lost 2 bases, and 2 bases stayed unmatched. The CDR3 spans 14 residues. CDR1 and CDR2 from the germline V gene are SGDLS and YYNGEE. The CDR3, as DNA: TGTGCCAGCAGCGTGACAGGGGGGGCCTACGAGCAGTACTTC. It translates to CASSVTGGAYEQYF.

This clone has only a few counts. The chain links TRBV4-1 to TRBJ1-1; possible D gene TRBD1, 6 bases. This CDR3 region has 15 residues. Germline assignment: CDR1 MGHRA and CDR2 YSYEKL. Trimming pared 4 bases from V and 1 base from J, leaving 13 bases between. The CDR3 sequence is CASSPQQGSNTEAFF. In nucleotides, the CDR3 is TGCGCCAGCAGCCCTCAACAGGGATCGAACACTGAAGCTTTCTTT.

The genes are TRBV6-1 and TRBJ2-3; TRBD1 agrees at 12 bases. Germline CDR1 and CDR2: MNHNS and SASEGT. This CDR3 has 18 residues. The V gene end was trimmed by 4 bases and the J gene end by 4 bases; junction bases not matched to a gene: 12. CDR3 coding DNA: TGTGCCAGCAGTGGATATCCTCCGGGACAGGGGGCTGCAGATACGCAGTATTTT. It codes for CASSGYPPGQGAADTQYF.

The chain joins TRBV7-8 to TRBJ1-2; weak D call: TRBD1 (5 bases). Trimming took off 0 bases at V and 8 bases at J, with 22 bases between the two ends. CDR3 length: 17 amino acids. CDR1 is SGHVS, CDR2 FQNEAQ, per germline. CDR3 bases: TGTGCCAGCAGCTTAGCTAGGGGATCGGCAGCGAGCTTCGGCTACACCTTC. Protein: CASSLARGSAASFGYTF.

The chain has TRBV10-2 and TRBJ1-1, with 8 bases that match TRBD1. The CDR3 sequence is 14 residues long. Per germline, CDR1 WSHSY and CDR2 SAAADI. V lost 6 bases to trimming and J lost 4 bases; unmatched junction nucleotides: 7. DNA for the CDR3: TGCGCCAGCAGACTCCAGGGGGCCGGCACTGAAGCTTTCTTT. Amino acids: CASRLQGAGTEAFF.

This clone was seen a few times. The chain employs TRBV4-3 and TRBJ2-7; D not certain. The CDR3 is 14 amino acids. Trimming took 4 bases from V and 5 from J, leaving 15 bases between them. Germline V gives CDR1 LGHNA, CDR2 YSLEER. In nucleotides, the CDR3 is TGCGCCAGCAGCCCAACCCTAGAAGTCCACGAGCAGTACTTC. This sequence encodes CASSPTLEVHEQYF.

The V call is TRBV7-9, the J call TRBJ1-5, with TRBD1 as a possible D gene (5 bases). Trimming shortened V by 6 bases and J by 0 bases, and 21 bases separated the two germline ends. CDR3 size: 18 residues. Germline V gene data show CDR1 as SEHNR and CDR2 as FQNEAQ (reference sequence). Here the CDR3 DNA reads TGTGCCAGCAGTTCCAAAAAAAAGGGGCTCTTTAGCAATCAGCCCCAGCATTTT. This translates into CASSSKKKGLFSNQPQHF.

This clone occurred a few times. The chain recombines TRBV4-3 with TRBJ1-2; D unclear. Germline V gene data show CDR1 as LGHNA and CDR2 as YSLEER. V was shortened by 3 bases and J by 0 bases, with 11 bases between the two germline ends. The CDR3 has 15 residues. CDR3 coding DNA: TGCGCCAGCAGCCACGGGGTCAATCCTAACTATGGCTACACCTTC. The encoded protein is CASSHGVNPNYGYTF.

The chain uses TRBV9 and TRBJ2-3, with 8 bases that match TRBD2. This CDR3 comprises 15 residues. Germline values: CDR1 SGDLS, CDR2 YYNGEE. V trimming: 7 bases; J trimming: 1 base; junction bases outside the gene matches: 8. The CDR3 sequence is CASARWRGGTDTQYF. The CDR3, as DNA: TGTGCCAGCGCCCGATGGCGGGGGGGCACAGATACGCAGTATTTT.

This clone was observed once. The CDR3 sequence: CASSRTAAPGNTIYF. In DNA form, the CDR3 reads TGTGCCAGCAGCCGGACAGCCGCCCCTGGAAACACCATATATTTT. The chain links TRBV7-9 to TRBJ1-3; tentative D call: TRBD1 (6 bases). Trimming shortened V by 5 bases and J by 2 bases, and 13 bases separated the two germline ends. Germline CDR1 is SEHNR and CDR2 is FQNEAQ (reference sequence). The CDR3 covers 15 residues.

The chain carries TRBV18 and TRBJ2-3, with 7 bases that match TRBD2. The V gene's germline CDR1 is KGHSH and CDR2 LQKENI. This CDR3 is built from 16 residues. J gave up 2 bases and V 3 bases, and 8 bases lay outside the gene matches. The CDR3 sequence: CASSPGQAGFTDTQYF. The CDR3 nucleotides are TGTGCCAGCTCACCGGGGCAAGCGGGGTTCACAGATACGCAGTATTTT.

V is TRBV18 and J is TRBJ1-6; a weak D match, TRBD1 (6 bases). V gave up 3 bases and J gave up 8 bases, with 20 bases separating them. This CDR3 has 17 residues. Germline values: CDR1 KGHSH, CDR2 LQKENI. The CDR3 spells CASSPRKQGGKDSPLHF. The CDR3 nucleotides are TGTGCCAGCTCACCCCGCAAACAGGGTGGTAAGGATTCACCCCTCCACTTT.

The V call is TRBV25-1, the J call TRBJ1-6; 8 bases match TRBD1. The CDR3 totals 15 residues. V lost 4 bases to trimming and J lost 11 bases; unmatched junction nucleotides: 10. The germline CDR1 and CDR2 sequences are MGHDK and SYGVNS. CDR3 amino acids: CASSALDRDGPPLHF. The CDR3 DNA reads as TGTGCCAGCAGTGCCCTGGACAGGGACGGGCCACCCCTCCACTTT.

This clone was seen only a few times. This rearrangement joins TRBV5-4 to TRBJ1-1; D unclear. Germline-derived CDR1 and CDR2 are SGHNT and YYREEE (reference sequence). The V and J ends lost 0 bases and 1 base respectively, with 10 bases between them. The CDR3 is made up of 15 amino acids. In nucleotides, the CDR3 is TGTGCCAGCAGCTTGGGGTGGGCGCGGAACACTGAAGCTTTCTTT. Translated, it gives CASSLGWARNTEAFF. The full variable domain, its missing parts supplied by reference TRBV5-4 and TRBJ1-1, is ETGVTQSPTHLIKTRGQQVTLRCSSQSGHNTVSWYQQALGQGPQFIFQYYREEENGRGNFPPRFSGLQFPNYSSELNVNALELDDSALYLCASSLGWARNTEAFFGQGTRLTVV.

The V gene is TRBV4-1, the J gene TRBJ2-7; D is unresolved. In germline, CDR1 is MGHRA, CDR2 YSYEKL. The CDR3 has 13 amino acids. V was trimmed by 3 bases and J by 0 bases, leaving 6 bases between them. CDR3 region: CASSQGDSYEQYF. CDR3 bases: TGCGCCAGCAGCCAGGGCGACTCCTACGAGCAGTACTTC.

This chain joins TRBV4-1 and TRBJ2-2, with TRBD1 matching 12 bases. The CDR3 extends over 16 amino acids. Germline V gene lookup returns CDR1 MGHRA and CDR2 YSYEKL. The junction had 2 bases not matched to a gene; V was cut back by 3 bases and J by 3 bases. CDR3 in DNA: TGCGCCAGCAGCCAGGGACAGGGGGCGTACACCGGGGAGCTGTTTTTT. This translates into CASSQGQGAYTGELFF.

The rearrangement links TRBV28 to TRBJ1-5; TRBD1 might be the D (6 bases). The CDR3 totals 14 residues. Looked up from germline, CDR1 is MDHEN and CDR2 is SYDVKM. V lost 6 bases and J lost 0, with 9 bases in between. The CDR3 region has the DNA TGTGCCAGCAGGGGGGCCTTTAGCAATCAGCCCCAGCATTTT. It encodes CASRGAFSNQPQHF.

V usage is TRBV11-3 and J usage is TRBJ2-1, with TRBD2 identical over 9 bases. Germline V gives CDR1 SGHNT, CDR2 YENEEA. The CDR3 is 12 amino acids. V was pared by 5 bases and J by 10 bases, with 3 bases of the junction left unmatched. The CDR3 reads CASSGGGVEQFF. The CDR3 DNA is TGTGCCAGCAGCGGCGGGGGGGTCGAGCAGTTCTTC.

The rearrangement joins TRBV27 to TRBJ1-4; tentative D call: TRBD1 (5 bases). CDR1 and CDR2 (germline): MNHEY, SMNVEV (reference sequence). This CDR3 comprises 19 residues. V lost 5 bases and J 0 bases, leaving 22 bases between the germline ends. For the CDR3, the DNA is TGTGCCAGCAGTCTCCGACAGCCGCCCATGGAGCCAACTAATGAAAAACTGTTTTTT. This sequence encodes CASSLRQPPMEPTNEKLFF.

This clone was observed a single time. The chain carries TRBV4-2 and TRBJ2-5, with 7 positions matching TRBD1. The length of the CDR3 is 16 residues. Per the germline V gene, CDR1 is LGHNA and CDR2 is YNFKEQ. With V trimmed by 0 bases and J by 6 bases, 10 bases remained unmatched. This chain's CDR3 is CASSQEGGQAAKTQYF. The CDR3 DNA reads TGTGCCAGCAGCCAAGAAGGCGGACAGGCGGCGAAGACCCAGTACTTC.

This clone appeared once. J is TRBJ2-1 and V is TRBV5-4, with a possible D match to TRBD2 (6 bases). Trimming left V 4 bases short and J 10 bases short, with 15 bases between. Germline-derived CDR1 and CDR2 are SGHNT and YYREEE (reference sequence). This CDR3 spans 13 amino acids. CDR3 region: CASSPGESGEQFF. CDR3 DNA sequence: TGTGCCAGCAGCCCGGGGGAGTCAGGAGAGCAGTTCTTC.